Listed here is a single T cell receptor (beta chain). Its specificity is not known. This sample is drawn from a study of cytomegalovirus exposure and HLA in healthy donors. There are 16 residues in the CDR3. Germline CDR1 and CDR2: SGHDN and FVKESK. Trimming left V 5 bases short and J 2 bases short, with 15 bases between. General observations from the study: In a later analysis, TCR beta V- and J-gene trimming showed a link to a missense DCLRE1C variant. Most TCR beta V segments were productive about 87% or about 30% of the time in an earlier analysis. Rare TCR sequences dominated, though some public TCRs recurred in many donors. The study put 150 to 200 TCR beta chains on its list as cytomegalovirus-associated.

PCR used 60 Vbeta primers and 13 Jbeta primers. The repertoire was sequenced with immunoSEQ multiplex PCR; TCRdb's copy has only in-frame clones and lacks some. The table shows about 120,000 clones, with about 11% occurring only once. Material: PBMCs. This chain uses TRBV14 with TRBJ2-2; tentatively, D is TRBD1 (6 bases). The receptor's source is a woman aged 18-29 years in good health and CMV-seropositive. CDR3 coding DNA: TGTGCCAGCAGCAGCCGGGACATGGGAAACACCGGGGAGCTGTTTTTT. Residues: CASSSRDMGNTGELFF.